The source of this T cell receptor beta chain is a study of CD4 T cells in relation to SARS-CoV-2 and coronaviruses. On this clone itself: Its antigen remains unknown.

Method: immunoSEQ multiplex PCR; TCRdb's copy keeps in-frame clones and lacks some. The table has tens of thousands of clones, around three quarters seen once. Germline V gene lookup returns CDR1 SQVTM and CDR2 ANQGSEA. This CDR3 has 13 amino acids. Between the trimmed V and J ends, which lost 3 bases and 7 bases, there was a span of 13 bases. Before the COVID-19 pandemic, during about 2010-2019, CD4+ T cells were taken from unexposed donors. The cells were cultured for less than twelve days before CD4+ T cells were isolated. The TCR comes from a human donor in good health. This rearrangement joins TRBV29-1 to TRBJ1-5; possibly TRBD1 for D (5 bases). Sequencing used CD4+ T cells from PBMCs, cultured in vitro. CDR3: CSVDGGGGQPQHF. The CDR3 DNA reads TGCAGCGTTGATGGCGGGGGAGGGCAGCCCCAGCATTTT.